The rows below give T cell receptor beta chains drawn from one sample of a study of cytomegalovirus exposure and HLA in healthy donors. Clones were read by immunoSEQ multiplex PCR, and TCRdb kept only the in-frame ones, dropping some. In the table there are some 190,000 clones, more than 75% of which are singletons. The sample comprised PBMCs. These receptors all stem from a woman younger than 35 in good health and CMV-seronegative. The CDR3 runs from the conserved cysteine through the conserved F or W. The order of the fields is CDR3 protein, CDR3 DNA, clone size, D gene, V gene, J gene. A D gene is named only where the DNA matches it firmly. The size of a clone is reported for some rows only, either as once, few or many, or as a class for expanded clones.

CDR3 protein: CATSRTGYQETQYF
CDR3 DNA: TGTGCCACCAGCAGAACGGGGTACCAAGAGACCCAGTACTTC
clone size: .
D gene: .
V gene: TRBV15
J gene: TRBJ2-5

CDR3 protein: CATGAGTGGGNTIYF
CDR3 DNA: TGTGCCACCGGAGCCGGGACAGGGGGTGGAAACACCATATATTTT
clone size: .
D gene: TRBD1
V gene: TRBV6-1
J gene: TRBJ1-3

CDR3 protein: CASSGKKPTGPPWPYEQYF
CDR3 DNA: TGTGCCAGCAGTGGGAAAAAACCGACAGGGCCCCCCTGGCCCTACGAGCAGTACTTC
clone size: .
D gene: TRBD1
V gene: TRBV6-4
J gene: TRBJ2-7

CDR3 protein: CASSFGTGVTEQYF
CDR3 DNA: TGTGCCAGCAGCTTCGGGACAGGGGTTACCGAGCAGTACTTC
clone size: .
D gene: TRBD1
V gene: TRBV5-8
J gene: TRBJ2-7

CDR3 protein: CASSPTSGIKTQYF
CDR3 DNA: TGTGCCAGCAGCCCCACTAGCGGGATCAAGACCCAGTACTTC
clone size: many
D gene: TRBD2
V gene: TRBV5-5
J gene: TRBJ2-5

CDR3 protein: CASSPTSFGGQFF
CDR3 DNA: TGTGCCAGCAGTCCTACATCTTTCGGGGGGCAGTTCTTC
clone size: .
D gene: .
V gene: TRBV7-2
J gene: TRBJ2-1

CDR3 protein: CASSPSLIEGLNTEAFF
CDR3 DNA: TGTGCCAGCAGTCCCAGCTTGATAGAGGGACTAAACACTGAAGCTTTCTTT
clone size: .
D gene: .
V gene: TRBV2
J gene: TRBJ1-1

CDR3 protein: CASSFVTSVTGAGEQYF
CDR3 DNA: TGTGCCAGCAGCTTTGTGACCTCCGTGACAGGGGCGGGGGAGCAGTACTTC
clone size: .
D gene: .
V gene: TRBV12-1
J gene: TRBJ2-7

CDR3 protein: CASSPRDSYNSPLHF
CDR3 DNA: TGTGCCAGCTCACCACGGGACAGCTATAATTCACCCCTCCACTTT
clone size: .
D gene: TRBD1
V gene: TRBV18
J gene: TRBJ1-6

CDR3 protein: CASSQRTRDPTYEQYF
CDR3 DNA: TGCGCCAGCAGCCAAAGGACTAGAGACCCTACCTACGAGCAGTACTTC
clone size: .
D gene: TRBD2
V gene: TRBV4-1
J gene: TRBJ2-7

CDR3 protein: CASSLETGAGELFF
CDR3 DNA: TGCGCCAGCAGCTTGGAGACAGGGGCCGGGGAGCTGTTTTTT
clone size: .
D gene: TRBD1
V gene: TRBV5-1
J gene: TRBJ2-2

CDR3 protein: CASSPRLAGASYEQYF
CDR3 DNA: TGTGCCAGCAGCCCCCGACTAGCGGGGGCCTCCTACGAGCAGTACTTC
clone size: .
D gene: TRBD2
V gene: TRBV13
J gene: TRBJ2-7

CDR3 protein: CASSPSGQSAAWNNGYTF
CDR3 DNA: TGTGCCAGCTCACCATCGGGACAGTCAGCAGCTTGGAACAATGGCTACACCTTC
clone size: .
D gene: TRBD1
V gene: TRBV18
J gene: TRBJ1-2

CDR3 protein: CAWNTGTGNTEAFF
CDR3 DNA: TGTGCCTGGAACACCGGGACAGGGAACACTGAAGCTTTCTTT
clone size: .
D gene: TRBD1
V gene: TRBV30
J gene: TRBJ1-1

CDR3 protein: CASSHLGTSGRSIYEQYF
CDR3 DNA: TGTGCCAGCAGCCATCTGGGGACTAGCGGCCGATCTATCTACGAGCAGTACTTC
clone size: .
D gene: TRBD2
V gene: TRBV5-5
J gene: TRBJ2-7

CDR3 protein: CASSQDERGQGLGYTF
CDR3 DNA: TGTGCCAGCAGCCAAGATGAGAGGGGACAGGGGTTAGGCTACACCTTC
clone size: .
D gene: TRBD1
V gene: TRBV4-2
J gene: TRBJ1-2

CDR3 protein: CASSQSNSRDTQYF
CDR3 DNA: TGTGCCAGCAGCCAAAGTAACTCAAGAGATACGCAGTATTTT
clone size: .
D gene: .
V gene: TRBV7-9
J gene: TRBJ2-3

CDR3 protein: CASSPARQATSGANVLTF
CDR3 DNA: TGTGCCAGCTCACCCGCCAGACAGGCCACCTCTGGGGCCAACGTCCTGACTTTC
clone size: .
D gene: .
V gene: TRBV18
J gene: TRBJ2-6

CDR3 protein: CASSDSAGGPTDTQYF
CDR3 DNA: TGTGCCAGCAGTGACTCAGCGGGGGGGCCCACAGATACGCAGTATTTT
clone size: .
D gene: TRBD2
V gene: TRBV6-4
J gene: TRBJ2-3

CDR3 protein: CASSGQGVVYTEAFF
CDR3 DNA: TGTGCCAGCAGTGGACAGGGGGTAGTGTACACTGAAGCTTTCTTT
clone size: .
D gene: TRBD1
V gene: TRBV6-1
J gene: TRBJ1-1

CDR3 protein: CASSLGQGSEQYF
CDR3 DNA: TGTGCCAGCAGCCTGGGACAGGGGAGCGAGCAGTACTTC
clone size: .
D gene: TRBD1
V gene: TRBV14
J gene: TRBJ2-7

CDR3 protein: CASSEQAGPWKLFF
CDR3 DNA: TGTGCCAGCAGTGAACAGGCCGGCCCATGGAAACTGTTTTTT
clone size: .
D gene: .
V gene: TRBV2
J gene: TRBJ1-4

CDR3 protein: CASRRELFGEQYF
CDR3 DNA: TGTGCCAGCAGGCGGGAGCTTTTTGGTGAGCAGTACTTC
clone size: many
D gene: TRBD2
V gene: TRBV6-5
J gene: TRBJ2-7

CDR3 protein: CASSSFDQGMDGYTF
CDR3 DNA: TGTGCCAGCAGCTCCTTTGACCAGGGAATGGATGGCTACACCTTC
clone size: .
D gene: .
V gene: TRBV11-2
J gene: TRBJ1-2

CDR3 protein: CASRDRGPPDTQYF
CDR3 DNA: TGTGCCAGTAGAGACAGGGGGCCCCCAGATACGCAGTATTTT
clone size: .
D gene: TRBD1
V gene: TRBV19
J gene: TRBJ2-3

CDR3 protein: CSVEGVAGTEAFF
CDR3 DNA: TGCAGCGTTGAAGGGGTGGCGGGCACTGAAGCTTTCTTT
clone size: .
D gene: .
V gene: TRBV29-1
J gene: TRBJ1-1

CDR3 protein: CASSLVKGQGSFSGYTF
CDR3 DNA: TGCGCCAGCAGCTTGGTAAAGGGACAGGGCTCGTTTTCGGGCTACACCTTC
clone size: .
D gene: TRBD1
V gene: TRBV5-1
J gene: TRBJ1-2

CDR3 protein: CASSYAGTKNEAFF
CDR3 DNA: TGTGCCAGTAGTTATGCCGGGACAAAGAATGAAGCTTTCTTT
clone size: few
D gene: .
V gene: TRBV19
J gene: TRBJ1-1

CDR3 protein: CASSLTVPGQANNEQFF
CDR3 DNA: TGTGCCAGCTCACTCACCGTTCCGGGACAGGCCAACAATGAGCAGTTCTTC
clone size: .
D gene: TRBD1
V gene: TRBV18
J gene: TRBJ2-1

CDR3 protein: CAISPRGGTNEKLFF
CDR3 DNA: TGTGCCATCAGCCCCAGAGGTGGGACTAATGAAAAACTGTTTTTT
clone size: .
D gene: .
V gene: TRBV10-3
J gene: TRBJ1-4

CDR3 protein: CAWSQGTVSTDTQYF
CDR3 DNA: TGTGCCTGGAGCCAGGGGACAGTTAGCACAGATACGCAGTATTTT
clone size: .
D gene: TRBD1
V gene: TRBV30
J gene: TRBJ2-3

CDR3 protein: CASSIGWGQASNQPQHF
CDR3 DNA: TGTGCCAGTAGTATAGGCTGGGGACAGGCGAGCAATCAGCCCCAGCATTTT
clone size: .
D gene: TRBD1
V gene: TRBV19
J gene: TRBJ1-5

CDR3 protein: CASNPGGPTDTQYF
CDR3 DNA: TGTGCCTCGAACCCGGGGGGGCCCACAGATACGCAGTATTTT
clone size: .
D gene: TRBD2
V gene: TRBV10-3
J gene: TRBJ2-3

CDR3 protein: CASSLDAGGTDTQYF
CDR3 DNA: TGCGCCAGCAGCTTGGATGCGGGAGGGACAGATACGCAGTATTTT
clone size: .
D gene: TRBD2
V gene: TRBV5-1
J gene: TRBJ2-3

CDR3 protein: CASSEGLAGVKETQYF
CDR3 DNA: TGTGCCAGCAGTGAGGGACTAGCGGGCGTTAAAGAGACCCAGTACTTC
clone size: few
D gene: TRBD2
V gene: TRBV6-1
J gene: TRBJ2-5

CDR3 protein: CASSEPGLADYNEQFF
CDR3 DNA: TGCGCCAGCAGTGAGCCGGGACTAGCGGACTACAATGAGCAGTTCTTC
clone size: .
D gene: TRBD2
V gene: TRBV10-1
J gene: TRBJ2-1

CDR3 protein: CAWSERPGQVADTQYF
CDR3 DNA: TGTGCCTGGAGCGAACGGCCGGGACAGGTTGCAGATACGCAGTATTTT
clone size: once
D gene: TRBD1
V gene: TRBV30
J gene: TRBJ2-3

CDR3 protein: CASSTRDYRGTGELFF
CDR3 DNA: TGTGCCAGTAGTACCCGGGACTATCGGGGCACCGGGGAGCTGTTTTTT
clone size: .
D gene: TRBD2
V gene: TRBV19
J gene: TRBJ2-2

CDR3 protein: CASSEARASGEQYF
CDR3 DNA: TGTGCCAGCAGTGAAGCTAGAGCTAGCGGGGAGCAGTACTTC
clone size: .
D gene: TRBD2
V gene: TRBV6-1
J gene: TRBJ2-7

CDR3 protein: CASSEGLGLIGGQDRATEAFF
CDR3 DNA: TGTGCCAGCAGTGAAGGTTTAGGCTTGATTGGGGGACAGGACAGGGCTACTGAAGCTTTCTTT
clone size: .
D gene: TRBD1
V gene: TRBV2
J gene: TRBJ1-1

CDR3 protein: CAWSFDSNTEAFF
CDR3 DNA: TGTGCCTGGAGTTTCGACAGTAACACTGAAGCTTTCTTT
clone size: few
D gene: .
V gene: TRBV30
J gene: TRBJ1-1

CDR3 protein: CASSQAGIKNTGELFF
CDR3 DNA: TGCGCCAGCAGCCAGGCGGGAATAAAGAACACCGGGGAGCTGTTTTTT
clone size: .
D gene: .
V gene: TRBV4-1
J gene: TRBJ2-2

CDR3 protein: CASSPGGTEAFF
CDR3 DNA: TGTGCCAGCAGCCCTGGCGGCACTGAAGCTTTCTTT
clone size: .
D gene: .
V gene: TRBV11-3
J gene: TRBJ1-1

CDR3 protein: CASSVYRDSPLHF
CDR3 DNA: TGTGCCAGCAGCGTCTACAGAGACTCACCCCTCCACTTT
clone size: .
D gene: .
V gene: TRBV7-2
J gene: TRBJ1-6

CDR3 protein: CASSGGQRDRGVYTEAFF
CDR3 DNA: TGTGCCAGCAGCGGGGGCCAGCGGGACAGGGGAGTATATACTGAAGCTTTCTTT
clone size: .
D gene: TRBD1
V gene: TRBV9
J gene: TRBJ1-1

CDR3 protein: CASSSGQADGYTF
CDR3 DNA: TGTGCCAGCAGCTCAGGGCAGGCGGATGGCTACACCTTC
clone size: .
D gene: .
V gene: TRBV7-2
J gene: TRBJ1-2

CDR3 protein: CASSDRFPEGTQYF
CDR3 DNA: TGTGCCAGTAGCGACAGATTCCCGGAAGGGACCCAGTACTTC
clone size: .
D gene: .
V gene: TRBV19
J gene: TRBJ2-5

CDR3 protein: CASSFSGGTTYEQYF
CDR3 DNA: TGTGCCAGCAGCTTTAGCGGGGGGACCACCTACGAGCAGTACTTC
clone size: .
D gene: TRBD2
V gene: TRBV11-2
J gene: TRBJ2-7

CDR3 protein: CASSSASSKQFF
CDR3 DNA: TGTGCCAGCAGCAGCGCTAGCAGTAAGCAGTTCTTC
clone size: .
D gene: .
V gene: TRBV9
J gene: TRBJ2-1

CDR3 protein: CASSATRQAASSYEQYF
CDR3 DNA: TGTGCCAGCAGTGCCACTCGACAGGCCGCAAGCTCCTACGAGCAGTACTTC
clone size: .
D gene: .
V gene: TRBV25-1
J gene: TRBJ2-7

CDR3 protein: CASSPSGGNTEAFF
CDR3 DNA: TGTGCCAGCAGCCCCTCAGGGGGCAACACTGAAGCTTTCTTT
clone size: .
D gene: TRBD1
V gene: TRBV6-1
J gene: TRBJ1-1

CDR3 protein: CASSQGAPRGRSGGYTF
CDR3 DNA: TGCGCCAGCAGCCAAGGGGCCCCCCGTGGCAGAAGTGGGGGCTACACCTTC
clone size: .
D gene: .
V gene: TRBV4-1
J gene: TRBJ1-2

CDR3 protein: CASSFAGSSYNEQFF
CDR3 DNA: TGTGCCAGCAGCTTCGCGGGGAGCTCCTACAATGAGCAGTTCTTC
clone size: .
D gene: .
V gene: TRBV11-3
J gene: TRBJ2-1

CDR3 protein: CASSIGPGQRSTEAFF
CDR3 DNA: TGTGCCAGTAGTATTGGGCCCGGACAGCGCAGCACTGAAGCTTTCTTT
clone size: .
D gene: .
V gene: TRBV19
J gene: TRBJ1-1

CDR3 protein: CASSQQFGTANYGYTF
CDR3 DNA: TGTGCCAGCAGTCAACAATTTGGGACAGCTAACTATGGCTACACCTTC
clone size: few
D gene: TRBD1
V gene: TRBV25-1
J gene: TRBJ1-2